The 24 T cell receptor beta chains given below trace back to one sample, sequenced in a study of CD4 T cells in relation to SARS-CoV-2 and coronaviruses. The unexposed donors gave CD4+ T cells in about 2010-2019, prior to COVID-19. The cells were cultured for under 13 days before CD4+ T cells were isolated. Generated by immunoSEQ multiplex PCR, the TCRdb table keeps only in-frame clones and is missing some. This sample carries 16,000 or so clones, around 77% of them seen once, and the ten largest clones take over 8%. No cognate antigen is known for these TCRs. Material: CD4+ T cells from PBMCs, cultured in vitro. These receptors were obtained from a human donor in good health.

This sequence joins TRBV6-6 and TRBJ1-1; D remains ambiguous. This CDR3 region has 15 residues. V lost 8 bases and J lost 0, with 16 bases in between. Germline V CDR1 and CDR2: MNHNY, SVGAGI (reference sequence). CDR3 in DNA: TGTGCCAGCGACCTTAGACGGGCGATGAACACTGAAGCTTTCTTT. This encodes CASDLRRAMNTEAFF.

V and J are TRBV3-1 (or the pseudogene TRBV3-2) and TRBJ1-2; TRBD1 might be the D (5 bases). CDR1 and CDR2 (germline): LGHDT, YNNKEL (reference sequence). The V gene lost 4 bases and the J gene lost 8 bases, with 17 bases spanning the gap. The CDR3 covers 14 residues. The CDR3, as DNA: TGTGCCAGCAGCCCGCCTCGGGACCTTTGGGGCTACACCTTC. Protein: CASSPPRDLWGYTF.

This chain joins TRBV7-9 and TRBJ2-4, with no clear D. The CDR3 is 17 residues long. Germline V gene lookup returns CDR1 SEHNR and CDR2 FQNEAQ (reference sequence). V was cut by 1 base and J by 0 bases, with 13 bases left in between. CDR3 coding DNA: TGTGCCAGCAGCTTAGGCGAGTATAATTTAGCCAAAAACATTCAGTACTTC. It encodes CASSLGEYNLAKNIQYF.

The chain is built from TRBV27 and TRBJ1-1, with 8 bases that match TRBD1. CDR1 is MNHEY and CDR2 is SMNVEV in the germline V gene (reference sequence). This CDR3 is 15 amino acids long. V shed 5 bases, J shed 4 bases, and the junction held 9 bases outside the gene matches. This chain's CDR3 is CASSQRTGRGTEAFF. The CDR3 bases are TGTGCCAGCAGTCAGAGGACAGGGCGTGGCACTGAAGCTTTCTTT.

The J gene is TRBJ2-5, the V gene TRBV9; D possibly corresponds to TRBD1 (7 bases). Germline assignment: CDR1 SGDLS and CDR2 YYNGEE. V was clipped by 4 bases and J by 1 base, with 20 bases between them. This CDR3 contains 17 residues. DNA of the CDR3: TGTGCCAGCAGCACTAGTGAGGGGGCGCGGGGCCAAGAGACCCAGTACTTC. Translation gives CASSTSEGARGQETQYF.

The chain joins TRBV18 to TRBJ1-1; D is ambiguous. The CDR3 sequence is 15 residues long. V gave up 2 bases and J gave up 0 bases, with 10 bases separating them. The germline gives CDR1 KGHSH, CDR2 LQKENI. The CDR3 region is CASSPSGGMNTEAFF. The CDR3 bases are TGTGCCAGCTCACCAAGCGGTGGAATGAACACTGAAGCTTTCTTT.

The J gene is TRBJ2-5, the V gene TRBV5-1, with unresolved D. The length of the CDR3 is 11 residues. Germline V lookup: CDR1 SGHRS, CDR2 YFSETQ. Trimming left V 4 bases short and J 0 bases short, with 1 base between. The CDR3 bases are TGCGCCAGCAGCGACCAAGAGACCCAGTACTTC. Amino acids: CASSDQETQYF.

The rearrangement uses TRBV9 and TRBJ1-5, with D unclear. Trimming took 1 base from V and 7 from J, leaving 12 bases between them. CDR3 length: 14 residues. Germline values: CDR1 SGDLS, CDR2 YYNGEE. As DNA, the CDR3 is TGTGCCAGCAGCGTATCACCCGCCGGGCAGCCCCAGCATTTT. This gives the protein CASSVSPAGQPQHF.

V and J are TRBV3-1 (or the pseudogene TRBV3-2) and TRBJ1-3, with unresolved D. The CDR3 contains 15 residues. Germline V gives CDR1 LGHDT, CDR2 YNNKEL (reference sequence). The germline V and J ends were trimmed by 0 bases and 1 base, with 7 bases remaining between them. The CDR3 coding sequence is TGTGCCAGCAGCCAAGAAAGGGTTTCTGGAAACACCATATATTTT. This encodes CASSQERVSGNTIYF.

The rearrangement uses TRBV11-2 and TRBJ2-5; D is ambiguous. Germline CDR1 reads SGHAT; CDR2 reads FQNNGV. The CDR3 has 14 amino acids. V shed 1 base and J shed 4 bases, with 10 bases lying between them. CDR3 DNA: TGTGCCAGCAGCTTAGTGGCCTGGGGAGAGACCCAGTACTTC. Its translation is CASSLVAWGETQYF.

The chain couples TRBV2 to TRBJ2-5; 9 nucleotides match TRBD1. The CDR3 runs 12 residues. V lost 11 bases to trimming and J lost 5 bases; unmatched junction nucleotides: 6. Germline CDR1 and CDR2: SNHLY and FYNNEI. CDR3 protein: CARTGGGETQYF. CDR3 DNA sequence: TGTGCCCGAACAGGGGGCGGGGAGACCCAGTACTTC.

This clone was counted between two and nine times. The chain combines TRBV2 with TRBJ2-1; a weak D match, TRBD2 (6 bases). The CDR3 is 15 amino acids. The germline V gene has CDR1 SNHLY and CDR2 FYNNEI. The V gene lost 2 bases and the J gene lost 14 bases, with 22 bases spanning the gap. Written as DNA, the CDR3 is TGTGCCAGCAGTGAAATCGTAGCGGAGGCCCTGAGGGAGTTCTTC. It is translated as CASSEIVAEALREFF.

The J gene is TRBJ2-3, the V gene TRBV6-5; unclear D gene. The CDR3 loop spans 13 amino acids. Between the trimmed V and J ends, which lost 8 bases and 1 base, there was a span of 10 bases. The germline V gene has CDR1 MNHEY and CDR2 SVGAGI. The CDR3 reads CASGLVRTDTQYF. CDR3 DNA: TGTGCCAGCGGATTGGTCCGCACAGATACGCAGTATTTT.

For the CDR3, the DNA is TGTGCCTGGAGTGGTAGGAGTTTGATCACAGATACGCAGTATTTT. It translates to CAWSGRSLITDTQYF. This sequence joins TRBV30 and TRBJ2-3; D is unresolved. Trimming removed 1 base at V and 2 bases at J, with 13 bases between. CDR1 and CDR2 (germline): GTSNPN, SVGIG (reference sequence). This CDR3 is built from 15 residues. Complete variable domain (other parts from reference TRBV30 and TRBJ2-3): SQTIHQWPATLVQPVGSPLSLECTVEGTSNPNLYWYRQAAGRGLQLLFYSVGIGQISSEVPQNLSASRPQDRQFILSSKKLLLSDSGFYLCAWSGRSLITDTQYFGPGTRLTVL.

The chain is built from TRBV3-1 (or the pseudogene TRBV3-2) and TRBJ1-2; TRBD1 is a possible D gene (6 bases). V lost 4 bases to trimming and J lost 10 bases, with 13 bases between them. The CDR3 runs to 12 residues. Germline V CDR1 and CDR2: LGHDT, YNNKEL (reference sequence). The CDR3: CASSPSTGLYTF. The CDR3 nucleotides read TGTGCCAGCAGCCCTAGTACAGGGCTCTACACCTTC.

The chain links TRBV11-3 to TRBJ2-1; D unresolved. The CDR3 is 16 amino acids. Per the germline V gene, CDR1 is SGHNT and CDR2 is YENEEA. V lost 1 base and J 2 bases, leaving 12 bases between the germline ends. The CDR3 is CASSLGISKPYNEQFF. The CDR3 DNA follows: TGTGCCAGCAGCTTAGGCATTAGTAAGCCCTACAATGAGCAGTTCTTC.

The rearrangement links TRBV7-3 to TRBJ1-2; D gene uncertain. Germline lookup yields CDR1 SGHTA and CDR2 FQGTGA. CDR3 size: 14 residues. The V and J ends lost 5 bases and 4 bases respectively, with 14 bases between them. The CDR3: CASSARAQVYGYTF. As DNA, the CDR3 is TGTGCCAGCAGCGCGCGGGCCCAGGTCTATGGCTACACCTTC. Full variable domain (rest looked up from reference TRBV7-3 and TRBJ1-2): GAGVSQTPSNKVTEKGKYVELRCDPISGHTALYWYRQSLGQGPEFLIYFQGTGAADDSGLPNDRFFAVRPEGSVSTLKIQRTERGDSAVYLCASSARAQVYGYTFGSGTRLTVV.

This chain uses TRBV19 with TRBJ2-1, with D hard to call. The CDR3 extends over 16 amino acids. V was cut by 1 base and J by 4 bases, with 14 bases left in between. The germline CDR1 and CDR2 sequences are LNHDA and SQIVND (reference sequence). As DNA, the CDR3 is TGTGCCAGTAGTATAGTCCTGGGCGCTAGTTACAATGAGCAGTTCTTC. This gives the protein CASSIVLGASYNEQFF.

The genes are TRBV19 and TRBJ1-2; 7 nucleotides agree with TRBD1. Trimming at V came to 4 bases and at J to 5 bases, leaving 4 bases not matched to a gene. The V gene's germline CDR1 is LNHDA and CDR2 SQIVND (reference sequence). CDR3 length: 13 amino acids. CDR3 protein: CASSTGQFYGYTF. As DNA, the CDR3 is TGTGCCAGTAGTACGGGACAGTTTTATGGCTACACCTTC.

The genes are TRBV15 and TRBJ2-3; 9 nucleotides match TRBD1. This CDR3 comprises 14 residues. The germline gives CDR1 LNHNV, CDR2 YYDKDF (reference sequence). J gave up 0 bases and V 8 bases, and 3 bases lay outside the gene matches. The CDR3 reads CATGGQGSTDTQYF. CDR3 nucleotides: TGTGCCACCGGGGGACAGGGCAGCACAGATACGCAGTATTTT.

V and J are TRBV10-2 and TRBJ1-1; 10 nucleotides align to TRBD1. This CDR3 region has 15 residues. V lost 2 bases, J lost 5 bases, and 5 bases stayed unmatched. Germline V gives CDR1 WSHSY, CDR2 SAAADI. CDR3 DNA: TGCGCCAGCAGTGAGGGACCGGGACAGGGGACTGAAGCTTTCTTT. It is translated as CASSEGPGQGTEAFF.

The J gene is TRBJ2-5, the V gene TRBV6-5; D is possibly TRBD1 (5 bases). V lost 2 bases, J lost 5 bases, and 12 bases lay in between. Germline V CDR1 and CDR2: MNHEY, SVGAGI. The CDR3 contains 14 residues. In DNA, the CDR3 is TGTGCCAGCAGTTACAGGGGTGGTGGGGAGACCCAGTACTTC. Translated, it gives CASSYRGGGETQYF.

The chain is built from TRBV5-1 and TRBJ1-5; D unresolved. The germline V gene encodes CDR1 SGHRS and CDR2 YFSETQ. This CDR3 region has 14 residues. Between the trimmed V and J ends, which lost 0 bases and 2 bases, there was a span of 6 bases. As DNA, the CDR3 is TGCGCCAGCAGCTTGGGGGCGGGCAATCAGCCCCAGCATTTT. Translating gives CASSLGAGNQPQHF.

The J gene is TRBJ2-1, the V gene TRBV6-5; no definite D call. This CDR3 is built from 15 residues. Germline CDR1 reads MNHEY; CDR2 reads SVGAGI. Deletions cut 2 bases from V and 4 bases from J, with 12 bases between. In DNA, the CDR3 is TGTGCCAGCAGTTACCAAGTCGGTGCGTACAATGAGCAGTTCTTC. It encodes CASSYQVGAYNEQFF.